This TCR beta chain was observed in a study of blood T cell repertoires in COVID-19. The wider study: Sources were T cells, B-cell-depleted T cells, or PBMCs; the material itself was cDNA or gDNA.

Profiling relied on immunoSEQ multiplex PCR, and the TCRdb table lists in-frame clones only, not all of them. This table has under 200,000 clones, over 70% appearing once. Trimming shortened V by 5 bases and J by 5 bases, and 12 bases separated the two germline ends. Germline CDR1 MDHEN, CDR2 SYDVKM. The CDR3 spans 13 residues. The study recruited people aged roughly 18 to 89 years across approximately 23 US areas. Assignment of participants to cohorts was predicated upon participant-reported clinical history. Symptom resolution, clearance, or two negative PCRs marked the recovered donors of Cohort 3.

Material for sequencing was PBMCs or T cells enriched from blood (not recorded which). The receptor's source is a woman aged 60 to 75 who had recovered from COVID-19. V and J are TRBV28 and TRBJ1-2; D remains unclear. The chain's CDR3 is CASSLGVRYGYTF. CDR3 coding DNA: TGTGCCAGCAGTCTGGGTGTGAGGTATGGCTACACCTTC.